A selection of T cell receptor beta chains follows, all from one sample in a study of T cells in Graves' hyperthyroidism and ophthalmopathy. Each CDR3 protein gets one entry after TCRdb re-called the multiplex PCR reads with MiXCR. The sample contains 500,000 or so distinct CDR3 sequences, 15% to 20% of which appear only once. The specimen sequenced was blood. These receptors all come from a woman aged 25 to 39 with Graves' ophthalmopathy. Each CDR3 is given with its conserved first and last residue. The D gene is left open where the match is weak. The listing skips clone size in some rows; elsewhere it reads once, few, many or a size class.

V: TRBV27; D: .; size: few; J: TRBJ2-1; DNA: TGTGCCAGCAGTCCCCCCGACAGAGCCTACAATGAGCAGTTCTTC; CDR3: CASSPPDRAYNEQFF
V: TRBV10-3; D: TRBD2; size: few; J: TRBJ2-7; DNA: TGTGCCACCACCGGGACTAGCGGGTCCTACGAGCAGTACTTC; CDR3: CATTGTSGSYEQYF
V: TRBV30; D: .; size: many; J: TRBJ1-1; DNA: TGTGCCTGGACTGAGACAGGCACTGAAGCTTTCTTT; CDR3: CAWTETGTEAFF
V: TRBV7-8; D: TRBD2; size: many; J: TRBJ2-2; DNA: TGTGCCAGCAGGCTAGCGGGAGTCACCGGGGAGCTGTTTTTT; CDR3: CASRLAGVTGELFF
V: TRBV6-5; D: .; size: few; J: TRBJ2-1; DNA: TGTGCCAGCAGTTACTCCCAAATCCCCTACAATGAGCAGTTCTTC; CDR3: CASSYSQIPYNEQFF
V: TRBV15; D: .; size: .; J: TRBJ1-4; DNA: TGTGCCACCAGCAGATGGGGGAGTGAGAGTGAAAAACTGTTTTTT; CDR3: CATSRWGSESEKLFF
V: TRBV27; D: TRBD1; size: few; J: TRBJ2-1; DNA: TGTGCCAGCAGCCCAACCGCCGGGACAGGGCCCAATGAGCAGTTCTTC; CDR3: CASSPTAGTGPNEQFF
V: TRBV7-2; D: TRBD2; size: .; J: TRBJ2-2; DNA: TGTGCCAGCAGCTTAGGGCCCCCCGTTATAGCGGGGGACACCGGGGAGCTGTTTTTT; CDR3: CASSLGPPVIAGDTGELFF
V: TRBV29-1; D: .; size: .; J: TRBJ2-7; DNA: TGCAGCGTTCTCGCTGAGACTAGTCTGTACGAGCAGTACTTC; CDR3: CSVLAETSLYEQYF
V: TRBV6-2/TRBV6-3; D: .; size: few; J: TRBJ2-7; DNA: TGTGCCAGCAGTTACGGGCCAGCCTACGAGCAGTACTTC; CDR3: CASSYGPAYEQYF
V: TRBV6-1; D: TRBD1; size: .; J: TRBJ2-1; DNA: TGTGCCAGCAGACTAGGACAGGGCATCTACAATGAGCAGTTCTTC; CDR3: CASRLGQGIYNEQFF
V: TRBV7-6; D: .; size: .; J: TRBJ2-1; DNA: TGTGCCAGCAGCTTAGGCATAGGGGGGGACAATGAGCAGTTCTTC; CDR3: CASSLGIGGDNEQFF
V: TRBV10-3; D: TRBD1; size: few; J: TRBJ1-3; DNA: TGTGCCATCAGTGAAAAGGACAGGGGCAGCTTTGGAAACACCATATATTTT; CDR3: CAISEKDRGSFGNTIYF
V: TRBV18; D: TRBD2; size: many; J: TRBJ2-1; DNA: TGTGCCAGCTCACTTAGCGGGAGTCATGATGAGCAGTTCTTC; CDR3: CASSLSGSHDEQFF
V: TRBV27; D: .; size: few; J: TRBJ2-7; DNA: TGTGCCAGCAGTTTAGTTGGGAACAACTACGAGCAGTACTTC; CDR3: CASSLVGNNYEQYF
V: TRBV11-1; D: .; size: few; J: TRBJ2-2; DNA: TGTGCCAGCAGCTTAGTTGAGGGGGAGCTGTTTTTT; CDR3: CASSLVEGELFF
V: TRBV27; D: .; size: .; J: TRBJ1-1; DNA: TGTGCCAGCAGCTCTTCATCCACTGAAGCTTTCTTT; CDR3: CASSSSSTEAFF
V: TRBV6-2/TRBV6-3; D: .; size: .; J: TRBJ2-5; DNA: TGTGCCAGCAGTGCCCTCGGGACCGAAGAGACCCAGTACTTC; CDR3: CASSALGTEETQYF
V: TRBV2; D: .; size: many; J: TRBJ2-7; DNA: TGTGCCAGCAGTGGGATTCTTCCCTTCTACGAGCAGTACTTC; CDR3: CASSGILPFYEQYF
V: TRBV29-1; D: TRBD1; size: many; J: TRBJ1-1; DNA: TGCAGCGTTGTACAGGGGGCGTCCGCTGAAGCTTTCTTT; CDR3: CSVVQGASAEAFF
V: TRBV19; D: TRBD1; size: .; J: TRBJ1-2; DNA: TGTGCCAGTAGTAAGGGACAGGGAGATTGGTCGGGTGGCTACACCTTC; CDR3: CASSKGQGDWSGGYTF
V: TRBV5-6; D: .; size: many; J: TRBJ2-5; DNA: TGTGCCAGCAGCTTGGCACTAGCAGGTGGCCTTCCCCAAGAGACCCAGTACTTC; CDR3: CASSLALAGGLPQETQYF
V: TRBV6-2/TRBV6-3; D: TRBD1; size: many; J: TRBJ2-1; DNA: TGTGCCAGCAGTTACGCGGACAGGGGTGAGCAGTTCTTC; CDR3: CASSYADRGEQFF
V: TRBV6-1; D: .; size: .; J: TRBJ1-1; DNA: TGTGCCAGCAGCCTATGGGGGAGGCGGGGCACTGAAGCTTTCTTT; CDR3: CASSLWGRRGTEAFF
V: TRBV6-2/TRBV6-3; D: TRBD2; size: .; J: TRBJ2-1; DNA: TGTGCCAGCAGATTGACTAGCCGCAATGAGCAGTTCTTC; CDR3: CASRLTSRNEQFF
V: TRBV2; D: .; size: few; J: TRBJ2-3; DNA: TGTGCCAGCAGTACGCGGTTAGCCGCAGATACGCAGTATTTT; CDR3: CASSTRLAADTQYF
V: TRBV2; D: TRBD1; size: many; J: TRBJ1-1; DNA: TGTGCCAGCGAGGACAGGGAAGGAACTGAAGCTTTCTTT; CDR3: CASEDREGTEAFF
V: TRBV29-1; D: .; size: many; J: TRBJ1-1; DNA: TGCAGCGTGGACCCGGGGACGAACACTGAAGCTTTCTTT; CDR3: CSVDPGTNTEAFF
V: TRBV7-2; D: TRBD1; size: many; J: TRBJ1-2; DNA: TGTGCCAGCAGCTCCCGACAGGGGGCGTACTATGGCTACACCTTC; CDR3: CASSSRQGAYYGYTF
V: TRBV2; D: .; size: many; J: TRBJ2-7; DNA: TGTGCCAGCAGTGACGACCCTACCGACTACGAGCAGTACTTC; CDR3: CASSDDPTDYEQYF
V: TRBV19; D: TRBD1; size: .; J: TRBJ1-5; DNA: TGTGCCAGTAGTACACAGGGGGCAAGCAATCAGCCCCAGCATTTT; CDR3: CASSTQGASNQPQHF
V: TRBV6-1; D: .; size: many; J: TRBJ1-1; DNA: TGTGCCAGCACAGGGTCTCTGAACACTGAAGCTTTCTTT; CDR3: CASTGSLNTEAFF
V: TRBV6-1; D: .; size: many; J: TRBJ1-6; DNA: TGTGCCAGCAAGGTTGGGATTCAGGGATCAACACCCCTCCACTTT; CDR3: CASKVGIQGSTPLHF
V: TRBV11-3; D: .; size: many; J: TRBJ1-1; DNA: TGTGCCAGCAGCTTATCCAACACTGAAGCTTTCTTT; CDR3: CASSLSNTEAFF
V: TRBV4-1; D: .; size: .; J: TRBJ2-1; DNA: TGCGCCAGCAGCCAAGTAGTGGTCGCTGATGAGCAGTTCTTC; CDR3: CASSQVVVADEQFF
V: TRBV20-1; D: TRBD1; size: .; J: TRBJ1-6; DNA: TGCAGTGCTAGAGCTATGTCACAGGGGACCGGGAATTCACCCCTCCACTTT; CDR3: CSARAMSQGTGNSPLHF
V: TRBV7-6; D: TRBD1; size: many; J: TRBJ2-7; DNA: TGTGCCAGCAGCTTGTTAGGACAGGGTATCGACGAGCAGTACTTC; CDR3: CASSLLGQGIDEQYF
V: TRBV6-5; D: .; size: .; J: TRBJ2-6; DNA: TGTGCCAGCAGTTATCTCGACCCCGGACCTGGGGCCAACGTCCTGACTTTC; CDR3: CASSYLDPGPGANVLTF
V: TRBV28; D: .; size: many; J: TRBJ1-5; DNA: TGTGCCAGCAGTTTATACAGCGTTAATCAGCCCCAGCATTTT; CDR3: CASSLYSVNQPQHF
V: TRBV28; D: .; size: .; J: TRBJ2-3; DNA: TGTGCCAGCACCCCAGCTAGCGCCTATAGCACAGATACGCAGTATTTT; CDR3: CASTPASAYSTDTQYF
V: TRBV7-9; D: .; size: .; J: TRBJ2-3; DNA: TGTGCCAGCAGCGCGGGGTCCAGCACAGATACGCAGTATTTT; CDR3: CASSAGSSTDTQYF
V: TRBV10-3; D: .; size: .; J: TRBJ1-1; DNA: TGTGCCATCAGTGAGTCAACGGGGTACATGAACACTGAAGCTTTCTTT; CDR3: CAISESTGYMNTEAFF
V: TRBV28; D: .; size: .; J: TRBJ2-7; DNA: TGTGCCAGCAGTTCAGGGACATGGATATCCTACGAGCAGTACTTC; CDR3: CASSSGTWISYEQYF
V: TRBV28; D: TRBD1; size: many; J: TRBJ2-7; DNA: TGTGCCATTCAAGAATGGGGACAGGGTATTGGGGAGCAGTACTTC; CDR3: CAIQEWGQGIGEQYF
V: TRBV18; D: TRBD1; size: many; J: TRBJ1-5; DNA: TGTGCCAGCTCGCTAGCAAACCCCGGGACAGGGGGACAGCCCCAGCATTTT; CDR3: CASSLANPGTGGQPQHF
V: TRBV6-1; D: .; size: many; J: TRBJ2-4; DNA: TGTGCCAGCAGACCCTTCAGGACGGCTAAAAACATTCAGTACTTC; CDR3: CASRPFRTAKNIQYF
V: TRBV20-1; D: .; size: .; J: TRBJ1-2; DNA: TGCAGTGCTAGCATGGGGGACGATGGCTACACCTTC; CDR3: CSASMGDDGYTF
V: TRBV12-3/TRBV12-4; D: TRBD1; size: many; J: TRBJ1-2; DNA: TGTGCCAGCAGGTCAGGGGGCGCGGGCTACACCTTC; CDR3: CASRSGGAGYTF
V: TRBV20-1; D: TRBD2; size: many; J: TRBJ2-7; DNA: TGCAGTGCCACTCGGGAGGACTCCTACGAGCAGTACTTC; CDR3: CSATREDSYEQYF
V: TRBV10-1; D: .; size: .; J: TRBJ2-1; DNA: TGCGCCAGCAGTGAGTCGAGAGAGCAGTTCTTC; CDR3: CASSESREQFF
V: TRBV7-9; D: TRBD2; size: few; J: TRBJ2-5; DNA: TGTGCCAGCAGCCCTCAGCGGGAGTACCAAGAGACCCAGTACTTC; CDR3: CASSPQREYQETQYF
V: TRBV7-2; D: .; size: many; J: TRBJ2-2; DNA: TGTGCCAGCAGCGCCCTGGGGGGGGCCCCGAACACCGGGGAGCTGTTTTTT; CDR3: CASSALGGAPNTGELFF
V: TRBV5-1; D: .; size: few; J: TRBJ2-7; DNA: TGCGCCAGCAGCTACGGGGTGTCTTCCTACGAGCAGTACTTC; CDR3: CASSYGVSSYEQYF
V: TRBV3-1; D: .; size: .; J: TRBJ1-4; DNA: TGTGCCAGCAGCCAAACTACAGCAACTAATGAAAAACTGTTTTTT; CDR3: CASSQTTATNEKLFF